This T cell receptor (beta chain) came from a study of T cell responses to AZD1222 COVID-19 vaccine. V was shortened by 4 bases and J by 3 bases, with 12 bases between the two germline ends. CDR1 and CDR2 (germline): MGHRA, YSYEKL. CDR3 length: 15 residues. Study-level points and caveats: Every sample of the repertoires postdated the peak T cell response. A mostly white British donor set with more females was recruited, and clonal diversity was possibly underestimated. Once two AZD1222 doses were given, Spike-specific TCR breadth and depth went up.

Data came from immunoSEQ multiplex PCR; TCRdb stores just in-frame clones and leaves some out. The table includes hundreds of thousands of clones, 90% to 95% detected once. In the case of this clone: What it recognizes is unknown.

The input for sequencing was peripheral blood, taken on day 0 of MenACWY control vaccination. The receptor's source is an adult in good health. This chain joins TRBV4-1 and TRBJ1-4, with D hard to call. The CDR3 reads CASSRSPDPNEKLFF. CDR3 bases: TGCGCCAGCAGCCGAAGTCCGGATCCTAATGAAAAACTGTTTTTT.